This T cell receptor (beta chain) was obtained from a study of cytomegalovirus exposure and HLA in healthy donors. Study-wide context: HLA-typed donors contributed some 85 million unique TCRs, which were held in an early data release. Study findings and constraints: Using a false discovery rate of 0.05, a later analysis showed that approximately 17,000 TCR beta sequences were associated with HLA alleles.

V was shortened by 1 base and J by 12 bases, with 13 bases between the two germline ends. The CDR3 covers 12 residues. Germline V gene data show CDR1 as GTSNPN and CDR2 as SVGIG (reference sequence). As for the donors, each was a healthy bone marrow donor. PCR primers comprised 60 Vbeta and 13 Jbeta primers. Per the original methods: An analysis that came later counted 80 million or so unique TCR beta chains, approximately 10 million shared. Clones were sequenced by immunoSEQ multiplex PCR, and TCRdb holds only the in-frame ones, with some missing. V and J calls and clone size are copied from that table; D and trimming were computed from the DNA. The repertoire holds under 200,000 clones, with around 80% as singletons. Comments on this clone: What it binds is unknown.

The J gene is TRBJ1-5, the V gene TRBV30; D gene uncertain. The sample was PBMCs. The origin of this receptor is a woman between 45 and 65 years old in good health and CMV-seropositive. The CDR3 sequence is CAWSDGRVVQHF. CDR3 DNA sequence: TGTGCCTGGAGTGATGGGAGGGTGGTCCAGCATTTT.